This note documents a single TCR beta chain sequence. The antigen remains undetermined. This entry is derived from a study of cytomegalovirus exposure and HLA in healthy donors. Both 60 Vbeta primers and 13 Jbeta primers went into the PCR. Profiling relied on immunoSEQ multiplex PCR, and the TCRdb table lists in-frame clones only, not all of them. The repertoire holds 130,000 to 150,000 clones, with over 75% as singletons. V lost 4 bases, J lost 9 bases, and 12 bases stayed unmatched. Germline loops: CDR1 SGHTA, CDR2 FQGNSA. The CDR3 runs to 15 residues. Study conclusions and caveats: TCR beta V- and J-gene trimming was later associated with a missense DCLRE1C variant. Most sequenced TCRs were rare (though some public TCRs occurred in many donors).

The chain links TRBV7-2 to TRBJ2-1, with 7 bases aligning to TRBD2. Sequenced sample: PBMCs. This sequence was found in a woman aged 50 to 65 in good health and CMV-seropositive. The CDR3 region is CASSSGGTKGSEQFF. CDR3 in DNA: TGTGCCAGCAGCTCCGGAGGGACTAAAGGAAGTGAGCAGTTCTTC.